Listed here are 28 T cell receptor beta chains from one sample, sequenced in a study of blood T cell repertoires in COVID-19. Method: immunoSEQ multiplex PCR; TCRdb's copy keeps in-frame clones and lacks some. The sample includes roughly 75,000 clones, roughly 80% of them seen just once. The specimen was peripheral blood. These receptors originate from a man over 45 with COVID-19, enrolled during active disease.

V and J are TRBV14 and TRBJ2-3; 10 bases are shared with TRBD1. Unmatched junction bases numbered 4, after V lost 5 bases and J lost 2 bases. This CDR3 is 15 amino acids long. Germline V gives CDR1 SGHDN, CDR2 FVKESK. CDR3 in DNA: TGTGCCAGCAGCTTGGACAGGGGGGACACAGATACGCAGTATTTT. It encodes CASSLDRGDTDTQYF.

The rearrangement joins TRBV7-9 to TRBJ2-3, with TRBD1 as a possible D gene (5 bases). CDR1 and CDR2 from the germline V gene are SEHNR and FQNEAQ (reference sequence). The CDR3 sequence is 15 residues long. V dropped 2 bases and J dropped 1 base, with 10 bases sitting between them. CDR3 region: CASSLSRQRTDTQYF. The CDR3, as DNA: TGTGCCAGCAGCTTAAGTAGACAGCGCACAGATACGCAGTATTTT.

The chain is built from TRBV5-1 and TRBJ2-7, with a weak D call TRBD2 (6 bases). Germline V lookup: CDR1 SGHRS, CDR2 YFSETQ. Trimming shortened V by 4 bases and J by 4 bases, and 15 bases separated the two germline ends. The CDR3 contains 14 residues. CDR3 sequence (DNA): TGCGCCAGCAGCGGCCGGGACTGGGAGTACGAGCAGTACTTC. Its translation: CASSGRDWEYEQYF.

The J gene is TRBJ1-3, the V gene TRBV24-1, with D hard to call. Germline CDR1 KGHDR, CDR2 SFDVKD. CDR3 length: 14 residues. Trimming took off 5 bases at V and 0 bases at J, with 7 bases between the two ends. CDR3 residues: CATSVLASGNTIYF. In DNA form, the CDR3 reads TGTGCCACCAGTGTTCTGGCCTCTGGAAACACCATATATTTT.

The chain recombines TRBV6-5 with TRBJ2-3, with 8 bases matching TRBD1. CDR1 is MNHEY, CDR2 SVGAGI, per germline. This CDR3 region has 14 residues. V shed 7 bases, J shed 9 bases, and the junction held 12 bases outside the gene matches. The DNA of the CDR3 is TGTGCCAGCATGACAGGGGAGATAGGGCGGACGCAGTATTTT. This sequence encodes CASMTGEIGRTQYF.

The V gene is TRBV7-2, the J gene TRBJ1-2; TRBD1 agrees at 10 bases. The CDR3 has 14 residues. J was trimmed by 8 bases and V by 4 bases; bases with no gene match: 7. Per germline, CDR1 SGHTA and CDR2 FQGNSA. CDR3 sequence reads: CASSSAGTGAGYTF. The CDR3 DNA reads TGTGCCAGCAGCTCCGCCGGGACAGGGGCCGGCTACACCTTC. Full variable domain (remainder filled in from reference TRBV7-2 and TRBJ1-2): GAGVSQSPSNKVTEKGKDVELRCDPISGHTALYWYRQSLGQGLEFLIYFQGNSAPDKSGLPSDRFSAERTGGSVSTLTIQRTQQEDSAVYLCASSSAGTGAGYTFGSGTRLTVV.

The chain carries TRBV30 and TRBJ1-6; maybe TRBD1 (6 bases). This CDR3 spans 13 amino acids. Germline V lookup: CDR1 GTSNPN, CDR2 SVGIG (reference sequence). The ends were cut back, 2 bases at V and 7 bases at J, with 9 bases in the middle. CDR3 bases: TGTGCCTGGAGTCAGGGGTCCAATTCACCCCTCCACTTT. Protein product: CAWSQGSNSPLHF.

This chain joins TRBV19 and TRBJ1-5; no clear D gene. CDR1 is LNHDA, CDR2 SQIVND, per germline (reference sequence). The CDR3 runs 13 residues. Trimming pared 3 bases from V and 7 bases from J, leaving 10 bases between. The CDR3 reads CASSIDNVQPQHF. CDR3 coding DNA: TGTGCCAGTAGTATTGACAACGTGCAGCCCCAGCATTTT.

This chain joins TRBV4-2 and TRBJ2-1; 10 bases align to TRBD2. The germline V gene encodes CDR1 LGHNA and CDR2 YNFKEQ. The CDR3 length is 18 residues. J was trimmed by 2 bases and V by 4 bases; bases with no gene match: 11. CDR3 sequence (DNA): TGTGCCAGCAGCCGAGCTCCCCCGGGACTAGCGCCCTACAATGAGCAGTTCTTC. Protein: CASSRAPPGLAPYNEQFF.

The chain recombines TRBV29-1 with TRBJ2-1, with D hard to call. V was trimmed by 3 bases and J by 0 bases, leaving 6 bases between them. Germline V lookup: CDR1 SQVTM, CDR2 ANQGSEA. The CDR3 is made up of 13 amino acids. The CDR3 is CSVDYSSYNEQFF. The CDR3 bases are TGCAGCGTTGACTATAGCTCCTACAATGAGCAGTTCTTC.

The chain has TRBV19 and TRBJ2-3; 8 bases are a match to TRBD2. Germline CDR1 LNHDA, CDR2 SQIVND (reference sequence). V was clipped by 6 bases and J by 6 bases; unmatched bases: 8. The CDR3 runs 14 residues. The CDR3 reads CASSRAGGGDTQYF. The CDR3 DNA follows: TGTGCCAGTAGCCGCGCGGGGGGAGGGGATACGCAGTATTTT.

This rearrangement joins TRBV7-9 to TRBJ1-1, with no clear D. The CDR3 is made up of 12 amino acids. Trimming took 9 bases from V and 3 from J, leaving 11 bases between them. Per germline, CDR1 SEHNR and CDR2 FQNEAQ (reference sequence). The CDR3 loop is CASDLIYTEAFF. In DNA, the CDR3 is TGTGCCAGTGACTTAATCTACACTGAAGCTTTCTTT.

The V call is TRBV7-3, the J call TRBJ2-1; 7 nucleotides agree with TRBD1. V dropped 5 bases and J dropped 9; count of bases not matched to a gene: 1. CDR3 length: 11 amino acids. Germline V gene sequence: CDR1 SGHTA, CDR2 FQGTGA. The CDR3 spells CASSAGGEQFF. The CDR3 DNA is TGTGCCAGCAGCGCAGGGGGTGAGCAGTTCTTC.

This clone was seen a handful of times. The rearrangement uses TRBV9 and TRBJ2-2, with 9 bases aligning to TRBD2. V shed 2 bases, J shed 7 bases, and the junction held 6 bases outside the gene matches. Germline values: CDR1 SGDLS, CDR2 YYNGEE. The CDR3 contains 15 residues. CDR3 amino acids: CASSVTSGHRGELFF. The CDR3 nucleotides are TGTGCCAGCAGCGTTACTAGCGGGCACCGCGGGGAGCTGTTTTTT.

This chain uses TRBV27 with TRBJ2-6, with 8 bases identical to TRBD1. Germline CDR1 MNHEY, CDR2 SMNVEV (reference sequence). This CDR3 region has 19 residues. Germline trimming cut 0 bases from V and 1 base from J; bases unmatched to any gene: 8. The DNA for the CDR3 is TGTGCCAGCAGTTTATCCAAGACAGGGGTCGGGTCTGGGGCCAACGTCCTGACTTTC. This sequence encodes CASSLSKTGVGSGANVLTF.

The chain has TRBV10-3 and TRBJ2-7; tentatively, D is TRBD1 (5 bases). V was pared by 4 bases and J by 0 bases, with 13 bases between. Germline V gene lookup returns CDR1 ENHRY and CDR2 SYGVKD. This CDR3 has 15 residues. Written as DNA, the CDR3 is TGTGCCATCAGTGTGAGGACACCGAGCTCCTACGAGCAGTACTTC. It codes for CAISVRTPSSYEQYF.

V gene TRBV5-4 combines with J gene TRBJ1-2; D remains ambiguous. The V gene lost 0 bases and the J gene lost 8 bases, with 14 bases spanning the gap. Germline V gene lookup returns CDR1 SGHNT and CDR2 YYREEE (reference sequence). This CDR3 has 14 amino acids. CDR3 nucleotides: TGTGCCAGCAGCTTGGCCGAGAAGGGAGGAGGCTACACCTTC. Protein sequence: CASSLAEKGGGYTF.

J is TRBJ1-5 and V is TRBV5-1; TRBD1 might be the D (5 bases). V shed 0 bases and J shed 2 bases, with 6 bases lying between them. This CDR3 is 14 amino acids long. Germline CDR1 SGHRS, CDR2 YFSETQ. DNA for the CDR3: TGCGCCAGCAGCTTGGGGGGGGGCAATCAGCCCCAGCATTTT. Its protein is CASSLGGGNQPQHF. The full variable domain, rest sourced from reference TRBV5-1 and TRBJ1-5, is KAGVTQTPRYLIKTRGQQVTLSCSPISGHRSVSWYQQTPGQGLQFLFEYFSETQRNKGNFPGRFSGRQFSNSRSEMNVSTLELGDSALYLCASSLGGGNQPQHFGDGTRLSIL.

The gene calls are TRBV6-5 and TRBJ1-3; 7 positions agree with TRBD1. This CDR3 is built from 16 residues. Germline lookup yields CDR1 MNHEY and CDR2 SVGAGI. Trimming took 3 bases from V and 4 from J; bases not matched to a gene: 9. The DNA of the CDR3 is TGTGCCAGCAGTTATACCCAACAGGGGTGGGGAAACACCATATATTTT. It yields the protein CASSYTQQGWGNTIYF.

The gene calls are TRBV6-5 and TRBJ2-1; tentative D call: TRBD2 (5 bases). This CDR3 has 12 amino acids. Germline values: CDR1 MNHEY, CDR2 SVGAGI. V gave up 7 bases and J gave up 4 bases, with 8 bases separating them. CDR3 DNA sequence: TGTGCCAGCAAAGCGGATTACAATGAGCAGTTCTTC. It codes for CASKADYNEQFF.

This rearrangement joins TRBV10-3 to TRBJ2-2; the D gene is possibly TRBD1 (6 bases). Germline CDR1 reads ENHRY; CDR2 reads SYGVKD. V was pared by 3 bases and J by 3 bases, with 8 bases between. CDR3 length: 14 residues. CDR3 sequence reads: CAISDYRDTGELFF. CDR3 in DNA: TGTGCCATCAGTGACTACAGGGACACCGGGGAGCTGTTTTTT.

V and J are TRBV28 and TRBJ1-5, with a weak D call TRBD1 (5 bases). V lost 6 bases and J lost 7, with 16 bases in between. The V gene's germline CDR1 is MDHEN and CDR2 SYDVKM. The CDR3 is 14 amino acids. The CDR3 region is CASSSVFGGQPQHF. The DNA for the CDR3 is TGTGCCAGCAGCTCGGTGTTTGGGGGGCAGCCCCAGCATTTT.

V and J are TRBV6-6 and TRBJ1-2; D is perhaps TRBD1 (5 bases). V was cut by 2 bases and J by 3 bases, with 13 bases left in between. The length of the CDR3 is 15 residues. Germline CDR1 is MNHNY and CDR2 is SVGAGI (reference sequence). CDR3 in DNA: TGTGCCAGCAGTTACCGGGGGAGTGGGGACTATGGCTACACCTTC. Translated: CASSYRGSGDYGYTF.

V and J are TRBV28 and TRBJ2-1; D may be TRBD2 (6 bases). Germline V CDR1 and CDR2: MDHEN, SYDVKM. V was clipped by 1 base and J by 4 bases, with 11 bases between them. This CDR3 spans 15 amino acids. The CDR3 nucleotides read TGTGCCAGCAGTTTATCGCGGGGCCCTTACAATGAGCAGTTCTTC. This codes for CASSLSRGPYNEQFF. The full variable domain, its missing parts supplied by reference TRBV28 and TRBJ2-1, is DVKVTQSSRYLVKRTGEKVFLECVQDMDHENMFWYRQDPGLGLRLIYFSYDVKMKEKGDIPEGYSVSREKKERFSLILESASTNQTSMYLCASSLSRGPYNEQFFGPGTRLTVL.

This clone was seen a few times. V usage is TRBV28 and J usage is TRBJ1-2, with D unclear. Germline-derived CDR1 and CDR2 are MDHEN and SYDVKM. This CDR3 spans 16 amino acids. The ends were cut back, 7 bases at V and 2 bases at J, with 20 bases in the middle. Written as DNA, the CDR3 is TGTGCCAGCACCTACGGCGGGGTCGGGTTGAACTATGGCTACACCTTC. Protein sequence: CASTYGGVGLNYGYTF.

V gene TRBV19 combines with J gene TRBJ1-3; unclear D gene. Trimming pared 7 bases from V and 0 bases from J, leaving 10 bases between. Germline assignment: CDR1 LNHDA and CDR2 SQIVND (reference sequence). This CDR3 is 14 amino acids long. CDR3 nucleotides: TGTGCCAGTACAGTTGAAATCTCTGGAAACACCATATATTTT. This sequence encodes CASTVEISGNTIYF.

This chain uses TRBV20-1 with TRBJ2-1, with TRBD2 matching 10 bases. This CDR3 region has 17 residues. The germline gives CDR1 DFQATT, CDR2 SNEGSKA (reference sequence). After removal of 3 bases from V and 1 base from J, the junction contained 9 bases not matched to a gene. CDR3 in DNA: TGCAGTGCTAGTGGGACAGTTAGCGGGAGGTCCTACAATGAGCAGTTCTTC. Translating it yields CSASGTVSGRSYNEQFF.

The chain couples TRBV28 to TRBJ1-2, with D unclear. Germline loops: CDR1 MDHEN, CDR2 SYDVKM. V gave up 3 bases and J gave up 4 bases, with 12 bases separating them. CDR3 size: 14 residues. The chain's CDR3 is CASSFEGRGYGYTF. The CDR3 DNA is TGTGCCAGCAGTTTTGAGGGTCGGGGCTATGGCTACACCTTC.